The 2 T cell receptor beta chains below were found in one sample sequenced in a study of type 1 regulatory T cells. MiXCR, run by TCRdb on the reads, gives a single entry per CDR3 protein. The sample records approximately 100,000 distinct CDR3 sequences, roughly 31% being singletons. The sequenced material came from CD4+ T cells, either the whole sample or a sorted fraction (not recorded which). Every receptor here comes from a human donor in good health.

This clonotype was observed a handful of times. The gene calls are TRBV28 and TRBJ2-2; D call uncertain. Germline CDR1 and CDR2: MDHEN and SYDVKM. Trimming shortened V by 4 bases and J by 9 bases, and 6 bases separated the two germline ends. CDR3 size: 11 residues. The CDR3 nucleotides read TGTGCCAGCAGTTCCCGTTGGGAGCTGTTTTTT. It specifies CASSSRWELFF. The full variable domain, in which reference TRBV28 and TRBJ2-2 provide the parts outside the CDR3, is DVKVTQSSRYLVKRTGEKVFLECVQDMDHENMFWYRQDPGLGLRLIYFSYDVKMKEKGDIPEGYSVSREKKERFSLILESASTNQTSMYLCASSSRWELFFGEGSRLTVL.

V is TRBV29-1 and J is TRBJ2-7; D is uncertain. The CDR3 runs to 11 residues. V was cut by 5 bases and J by 7 bases, with 12 bases left in between. The germline gives CDR1 SQVTM, CDR2 ANQGSEA. The chain's CDR3 is CSVKPASEQYF. The CDR3 nucleotides read TGCAGCGTTAAGCCGGCGAGTGAGCAGTACTTC.